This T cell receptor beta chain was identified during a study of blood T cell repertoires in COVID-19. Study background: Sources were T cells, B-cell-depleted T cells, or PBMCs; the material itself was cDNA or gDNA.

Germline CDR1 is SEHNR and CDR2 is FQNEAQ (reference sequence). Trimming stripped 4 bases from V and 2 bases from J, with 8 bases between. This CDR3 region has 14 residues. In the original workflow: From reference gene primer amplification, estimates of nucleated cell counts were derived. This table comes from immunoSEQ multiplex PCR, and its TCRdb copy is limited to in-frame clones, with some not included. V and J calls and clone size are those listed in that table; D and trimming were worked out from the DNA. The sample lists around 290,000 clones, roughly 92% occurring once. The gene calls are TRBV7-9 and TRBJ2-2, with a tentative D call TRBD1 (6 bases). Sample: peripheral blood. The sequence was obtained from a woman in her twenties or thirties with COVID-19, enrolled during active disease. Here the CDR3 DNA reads TGTGCCAGCAGCTCCAGGGGTAACACCGGGGAGCTGTTTTTT. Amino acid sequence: CASSSRGNTGELFF.